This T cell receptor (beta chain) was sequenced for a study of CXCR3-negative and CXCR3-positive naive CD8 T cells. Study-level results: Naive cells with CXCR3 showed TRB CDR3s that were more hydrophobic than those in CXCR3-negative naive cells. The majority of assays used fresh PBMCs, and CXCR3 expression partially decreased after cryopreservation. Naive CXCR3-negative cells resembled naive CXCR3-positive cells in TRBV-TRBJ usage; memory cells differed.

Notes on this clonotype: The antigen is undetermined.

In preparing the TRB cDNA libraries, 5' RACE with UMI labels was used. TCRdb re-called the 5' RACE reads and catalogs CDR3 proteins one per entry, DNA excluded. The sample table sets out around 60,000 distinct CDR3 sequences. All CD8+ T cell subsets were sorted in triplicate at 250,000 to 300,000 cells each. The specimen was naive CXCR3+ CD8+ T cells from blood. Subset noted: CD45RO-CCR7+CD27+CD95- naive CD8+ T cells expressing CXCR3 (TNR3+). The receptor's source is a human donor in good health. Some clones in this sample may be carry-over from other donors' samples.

CDR3 region: CASSSRSEWPYEQYF. V is TRBV28 and J is TRBJ2-7; TCRdb's assignment of TRBD2 cannot be checked, as there is no DNA. Per the germline V gene, CDR1 is MDHEN and CDR2 is SYDVKM. The CDR3 is made up of 15 amino acids.